The clone carrying this T cell receptor (beta chain) showed up many times. This sample is part of a study of Graves' ophthalmopathy and Graves' hyperthyroidism. Amplified material comprised TCR beta CDR3 regions derived from RNA transcripts. HTBI primers were used in a first-round RT-PCR, which preceded a second-round multiplex PCR. TCRdb redid the calling of the multiplex PCR reads with MiXCR, one entry per CDR3 protein. This sample has 500,000 to 700,000 distinct CDR3 sequences; under 40% occur once, and the top ten carry roughly 4%. The trim removed 6 bases at V and 6 bases at J, leaving 8 bases unmatched. The CDR3 has 15 residues.

Sequenced: peripheral blood or thyroid tissue (not recorded which). The sequence was collected from an adult man with Graves' hyperthyroidism. This chain uses TRBV12-3 or TRBV12-4 with TRBJ1-6; 7 nucleotides agree with TRBD1. The CDR3 DNA sequence: TGTGCCAGCAGCTCTCGGACAGGTGCTAATTCACCCCTCCACTTT. It specifies CASSSRTGANSPLHF.